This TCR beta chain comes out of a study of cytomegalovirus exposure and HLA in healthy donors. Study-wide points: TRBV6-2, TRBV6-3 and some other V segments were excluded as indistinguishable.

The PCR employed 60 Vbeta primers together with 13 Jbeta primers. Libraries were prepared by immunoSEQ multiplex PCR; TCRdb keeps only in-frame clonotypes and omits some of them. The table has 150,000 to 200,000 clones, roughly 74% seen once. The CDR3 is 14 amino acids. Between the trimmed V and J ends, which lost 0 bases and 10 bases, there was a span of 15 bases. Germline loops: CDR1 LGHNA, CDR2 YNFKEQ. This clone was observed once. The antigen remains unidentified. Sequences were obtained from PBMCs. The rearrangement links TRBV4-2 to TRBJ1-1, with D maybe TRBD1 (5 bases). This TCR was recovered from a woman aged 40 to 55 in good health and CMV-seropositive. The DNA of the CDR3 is TGTGCCAGCAGCCAAGATTCGGCAGGGATTGGAGCTTTCTTT. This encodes CASSQDSAGIGAFF.